The 8 T cell receptor beta chains presented below share a single source sample, sequenced in a study of T cell responses to AZD1222 COVID-19 vaccine. Assay used: immunoSEQ multiplex PCR; TCRdb lists only in-frame clones, some missing. The sample holds around 77,000 clones, more than 80% seen once. The sequences come from peripheral blood, collected on day 0 of AZD1222 vaccination. The receptors derive from an adult in good health.

This clone was found once. The chain is built from TRBV15 and TRBJ1-6; TRBD1 agrees at 9 bases. The CDR3 runs 18 residues. Germline CDR1 reads LNHNV; CDR2 reads YYDKDF (reference sequence). V gave up 0 bases and J gave up 7 bases; unmatched junction bases: 10. DNA for the CDR3: TGTGCCACCAGCAGAGATCAATCCCCCGGGACAGGGAATTCACCCCTCCACTTT. Translating gives CATSRDQSPGTGNSPLHF.

This rearrangement joins TRBV28 to TRBJ1-6; D uncertain. The CDR3 is 12 residues long. The germline V gene has CDR1 MDHEN and CDR2 SYDVKM. V lost 11 bases and J 7 bases, leaving 12 bases between the germline ends. The CDR3 sequence: CAGRFGNSPLHF. The DNA for the CDR3 is TGTGCCGGCCGGTTCGGCAATTCACCCCTCCACTTT.

The chain is built from TRBV24-1 and TRBJ2-3; a weak D match, TRBD1 (5 bases). Trimming removed 3 bases at V and 3 bases at J, with 9 bases between. The CDR3 spans 14 residues. Germline V CDR1 and CDR2: KGHDR, SFDVKD. This CDR3 is CATSDGHETDTQYF. CDR3 bases: TGTGCCACCAGTGATGGACATGAGACAGATACGCAGTATTTT.

This sequence joins TRBV15 and TRBJ1-2; D gene unclear. CDR1 and CDR2 (germline): LNHNV, YYDKDF (reference sequence). The V gene lost 0 bases and the J gene lost 7 bases, with 9 bases spanning the gap. This CDR3 has 13 residues. This CDR3 is CATSRDRRGGYTF. The CDR3, as DNA: TGTGCCACCAGCAGAGATAGGCGGGGTGGCTACACCTTC.

This chain links TRBV5-1 with TRBJ1-4; TRBD1 might be the D (6 bases). Trimming stripped 4 bases from V and 8 bases from J, with 18 bases between. The germline V gene encodes CDR1 SGHRS and CDR2 YFSETQ. The CDR3 totals 15 residues. The CDR3 is CASSEDGGREEKLFF. Written as DNA, the CDR3 is TGCGCCAGCAGCGAGGACGGGGGGCGAGAGGAAAAACTGTTTTTT. Full variable domain (outside the CDR3, taken from reference TRBV5-1 and TRBJ1-4): KAGVTQTPRYLIKTRGQQVTLSCSPISGHRSVSWYQQTPGQGLQFLFEYFSETQRNKGNFPGRFSGRQFSNSRSEMNVSTLELGDSALYLCASSEDGGREEKLFFGSGTQLSVL.

This chain links TRBV4-1 with TRBJ2-7, with D maybe TRBD2 (5 bases). CDR3 length equals 12 residues. The ends were cut back, 4 bases at V and 5 bases at J, with 9 bases in the middle. From germline, CDR1 is MGHRA and CDR2 YSYEKL. The CDR3 loop is CASSPHGDEQYF. CDR3 bases: TGCGCCAGCAGCCCACACGGGGACGAGCAGTACTTC.

The V and J genes are TRBV5-6 and TRBJ2-7; tentative D call: TRBD1 (5 bases). CDR1 SGHDT and CDR2 YYEEEE come from the germline V gene. This CDR3 region has 15 residues. Between the trimmed V and J ends, which lost 0 bases and 1 base, there was a span of 11 bases. CDR3 in amino acids: CASSLAGSLSYEQYF. CDR3 nucleotide sequence: TGTGCCAGCAGCTTGGCAGGGTCGCTTTCCTACGAGCAGTACTTC.

The J gene is TRBJ1-1, the V gene TRBV7-8; no reliable D call. Trimming removed 1 base at V and 2 bases at J, with 8 bases between. The CDR3 is 14 amino acids. Looked up from germline, CDR1 is SGHVS and CDR2 is FQNEAQ. CDR3 in amino acids: CASSLGGGNTEAFF. CDR3 DNA sequence: TGTGCCAGCAGCTTAGGGGGAGGCAACACTGAAGCTTTCTTT.